The rows below give T cell receptor beta chains drawn from one sample of a study of beta chain features in type 1 diabetes. TCRdb keeps only in-frame clones here, not all; method: immunoSEQ multiplex PCR. The data contain over 150,000 clones, around 8.5% of them singletons. Sequencing input: central memory CD4+ T cells from blood. The receptors shown here come from a man between 18 and 29 years old in good health. The CDR3 runs from the conserved cysteine through the conserved F or W.

V,J,CDR3
TRBV6-1,TRBJ1-1,CASSADRNTEAFF
TRBV9,TRBJ2-5,CASSVGGLAGVETQYF
TRBV30,TRBJ1-6,CAWSVLDRENSPLHF
TRBV30,TRBJ1-2,CAYSGYTF
TRBV28,TRBJ1-1,CASRDRGEVSRTEAFF
TRBV5-1,TRBJ2-3,CASSPGGGIIGDTQYF
TRBV11-2,TRBJ1-1,CASSSGTANTEAFF
TRBV19,TRBJ2-7,CASSIGGTSGNYEQYF
TRBV30,TRBJ2-4,CAWSMGQSKNIQYF
TRBV7-7,TRBJ2-5,CASSLARQETQYF
TRBV2,TRBJ1-2,CASTVRTGHYGYTF
TRBV29-1,TRBJ1-2,CSVVVVSGYTF
TRBV7-3,TRBJ1-3,CASSTAGGSGNTIYF
TRBV9,TRBJ2-2,CASSSNPPGQGAYGELFF
TRBV7-2,TRBJ2-3,CASSAGQGRSTDTQYF
TRBV6-1,TRBJ2-5,CASSVGLRGETQYF
TRBV6-1,TRBJ1-6,CASSEGHGNSPLHF
TRBV29-1,TRBJ1-1,CSVSGVRGTEAFF
TRBV6-1,TRBJ2-7,CASSEREHRDYEQYF
TRBV27,TRBJ2-6,CASSLRKGQGAFGANVLTF
TRBV7-2,TRBJ1-2,CASSSGQGTIGYTF
TRBV28,TRBJ2-1,CASSFSFSGPSVYNEQFF
TRBV28,TRBJ2-6,CASIPTGVGGGANVLTF
TRBV7-2,TRBJ2-7,CASSEGVLNYEQYF
TRBV18,TRBJ1-1,CASSPAGALGEAFF
TRBV7-2,TRBJ1-2,CASSSARDSYGYTF
TRBV6-6,TRBJ2-7,CASSYLPGGIYEQYF
TRBV18,TRBJ1-2,CASSPGPLNYGYTF
TRBV5-6,TRBJ1-5,CASSRSRVQPQHF
TRBV7-3,TRBJ2-1,CASSLIAGARNEQFF
TRBV6-1,TRBJ2-1,CASSGGLQGYNEQFF
TRBV7-9,TRBJ2-3,CASNWRDTDTQYF
TRBV25-1,TRBJ2-1,CASSEYKGIYEQFF
TRBV28,TRBJ1-6,CASSFRGDDNSPLHF
TRBV9,TRBJ2-6,CASSPDFSGANVLTF
TRBV29-1,TRBJ2-1,CSVARQSSYNEQFF
TRBV30,TRBJ1-2,CAWSRDSGGSGYTF
TRBV7-2,TRBJ1-2,CASSLDPQELMSYTF
TRBV5-4,TRBJ1-2,CASSPKTSLNYGYTF
TRBV6-5,TRBJ2-7,CASSYRQGVSEQYF
TRBV5-4,TRBJ1-1,CASSLYRPGGEAFF